The entry below describes one TCR beta chain. Antigen unknown. The CDR3 loop spans 11 amino acids. The germline V gene has CDR1 LNHDA and CDR2 SQIVND (reference sequence). With V trimmed by 4 bases and J by 15 bases, 6 bases remained unmatched. The entry originates in a study of immune evolution from preneoplasia to lung adenocarcinoma. Sequencing was performed with immunoSEQ multiplex PCR; in TCRdb, only in-frame clones are kept and a portion is missing. The repertoire holds 12,000 or so clones, under 90% seen once, with about 4% in the top ten. Patient tissue came from resections in Japan or China, 2014–2017. After pathologic assessment, macro-dissection selected premalignant or tumor cells for extraction. Study results and limitations: KRAS-mutant nodules had the highest T cell clonality. Top clone frequencies peaked in normal lung, apparently declining through invasive adenocarcinoma.

This receptor was identified in a person aged 50 or older with lung adenocarcinoma. Sequencing input: FFPE tissue from an adenomatous hyperplasia lung lesion. Subset meaning: atypical adenomatous hyperplasia (AAH), lung preneoplasia. The chain carries TRBV19 and TRBJ2-3, with 8 bases matching TRBD1. CDR3 amino acids: CASSTQGAFYF. CDR3 DNA: TGTGCCAGTAGTACCCAGGGGGCTTTCTATTTT.